This T cell receptor (beta chain) was recorded in a study of T cells in women clearing cervical HPV infection (dated by TCRdb to the late 2010s). Background for the entire study: Cases were roughly 23 women with histologically confirmed HPV16-related CIN3 or worse, including 2 invasive cancers. The controls were fewer than 30 women whose single incident HPV16 infection cleared within 12 months with no development of precancer or cancer. Case blood was taken at the visit when the lesion was first identified, whereas control blood was taken when infection was no longer detected. Among cases, blood sampling occurred a median of around 160 days after lesion detection, with an interquartile range of about 80 to 230 days. Since only a few of the women had HLA typing available, the possibility that HLA type was acting as a confounder could not be ruled out. Nested within Costa Rica's Guanacaste HPV Natural History Study, an exploratory proof-of-principle case-control study compared TCR repertoires across cervical HPV16 outcomes. Cases and controls were matched on age within five years and on year of sample collection. Median age was 34 years in cases versus 38 in controls, and baseline characteristics did not differ significantly. The parent cohort enrolled 10,049 women aged 18 or older in Guanacaste, Costa Rica, in about 1993 to 1994 and followed the women for roughly 7 years. Five blinded duplicates per group were added as quality controls, so that about 60 samples were obtained: some 50 participants and 10 replicates. Here is what the overall study found, with its caveats: Across sequencing depths, CIN3+ cases showed significantly higher TCR repertoire richness than controls, but evenness did not differ between the groups. Cases were distinguished from controls with an estimated AUC of approximately 0.79 by random forest classifiers combining richness and V gene abundances. T-cell numbers per sample were unknown, so richness differences could reflect varying T-cell content rather than repertoire biology. Because of the cross-sectional design, the study could not determine whether the associations came before infection or resulted from infection, and neither effector/memory subsets nor HPV-specific T cells were isolated. TRBV6-7 relative abundance was lower in cases than in controls (approximately 0.11% versus 0.16%; Bonferroni P = 0.0008).

The CDR3 numbers 16 residues from cysteine through phenylalanine. Of the CDR3's DNA, 39 bases were read; they are in frame from base 1. V is cut back by 4 bases and J by 1 base, with 8 bases in the junction unmatched. The germline V gene gives CDR1 as SGHDN and CDR2 as FVKESK. TCR beta CDR3 regions were amplified by multiplex PCR using the immunoSEQ assay from an average of around 1,200 ng genomic DNA per sample. The assay corrected primer bias using a complete synthetic TCR repertoire to establish an amplification baseline. Amplicons were sequenced on the Illumina platform. Turning to the authors' computational methods: Error correction of the sequences involved clustering with frequency ratios plus a modified nearest-neighbor algorithm, after which the sequences were analyzed in the immunoSEQ Analyzer using IMGT gene definitions. At each rarefaction depth, TCR richness and evenness were averaged across 20 rarefaction repeats, and any sample with fewer sequences than the depth was left out. Wilcoxon rank sum tests with FDR correction were used to compare relative abundances of V, D and J genes between the groups. For the blinded duplicates, the intraclass correlation was 90% to 97% for TCR richness and averaged around 76% across about 70 gene segments. TCRdb took this table from immuneACCESS and kept in-frame rearrangements with V and J called. Such tables lack part of the clones; where checked against another copy, unresolved V genes explain under half of the gap, and the rest is unexplained. From that table come the V and J calls and clone size; the DNA was used to work out D and trimming. The record for this sample contains 35,000 to 45,000 clones. Roughly 1.2% of the sample rests with the top ten.

On this clone: Its antigen target is currently unknown. Read coverage stops 3 residues before the CDR3 terminus; the germline J gene supplies the remainder.

Every participant had a single incident cervical HPV16 infection, and prevalent HPV16 infections were excluded. Cervical HPV DNA was detected with MY09/MY11 PCR, and genotyping was done by dot-blot hybridization. Fifteen mL of heparinized blood were centrifuged, and the buffy coat was split into aliquots, frozen at -30 degrees C, and then kept at -80 degrees C. QIAGEN kits were used to extract genomic DNA from buffy coat specimens. This clonotype originated in a woman aged 18 to 75 with a cervical HPV16 infection that either progressed to CIN3+ or cleared (not recorded which). Recombination joined TRBV14 with TRBJ2-3; 7 middle bases align to TRBD2. The sequencing sample was made of blood buffy coat. CDR3 sequence: CASSRRLALGTDTQYF. CDR3 DNA (partial): TGTGCCAGCAGCCGTCGACTAGCTTTGGGCACAGATACG.